Listed below are T cell receptor beta chains from one sample, sequenced in a study of technical replicates of blood from several donors. Assay used: immunoSEQ multiplex PCR; TCRdb lists only in-frame clones, some missing. The table includes approximately 76,000 clones, 91% detected once. The sequencing input was T cells isolated from PBMCs. All receptors derive from a human donor in good health. Each CDR3 is given with its conserved first and last residue. A D gene is named only where the DNA matches it firmly. Clone size is given for some rows only: seen once, a few or many times, or a class if the clone is expanded.

j_gene	d_gene	abundance	len	v_gene	CDR3aa	CDR3nt
TRBJ1-2	.	.	11	TRBV20-1	CSAETDYGYTF	TGCAGTGCTGAGACAGACTATGGCTACACCTTC
TRBJ1-1	.	.	10	TRBV20-1	CSVFRQEAFF	TGCAGTGTTTTCAGACAAGAAGCTTTCTTT
TRBJ2-7	TRBD1	.	13	TRBV6-1	CASEDRVSYEQYF	TGTGCCAGCGAGGACAGGGTCTCCTACGAGCAGTACTTC
TRBJ2-5	.	once	15	TRBV5-1	CASRASGAGQETQYF	TGCGCCAGCAGGGCATCAGGGGCGGGCCAAGAGACCCAGTACTTC
TRBJ1-2	TRBD1	.	13	TRBV6-5	CASSSGGTYGYTF	TGTGCCAGCAGTTCAGGGGGCACCTATGGCTACACCTTC
TRBJ1-2	.	.	14	TRBV5-1	CASSFNSLNYGYTF	TGCGCCAGCAGCTTTAATAGCCTCAACTATGGCTACACCTTC
TRBJ1-6	TRBD1	.	13	TRBV5-4	CATRGQPNSPLHF	TGTGCCACCCGGGGACAGCCTAATTCACCCCTCCACTTT
TRBJ1-1	TRBD1	.	15	TRBV7-9	CASSLGQGRHTEAFF	TGTGCCAGCAGCTTAGGACAGGGGCGTCACACTGAAGCTTTCTTT
TRBJ1-2	TRBD1	.	16	TRBV14	CASSQDRTGGHYGYTF	TGTGCCAGCAGCCAAGACCGGACAGGGGGCCACTATGGCTACACCTTC
TRBJ2-7	.	once	13	TRBV25-1	CASTRTDTYEQYF	TGTGCCAGCACTAGGACAGACACCTACGAGCAGTACTTC
TRBJ2-3	TRBD2	.	17	TRBV28	CASSLLAGGSSADTQYF	TGTGCCAGCAGCCTACTAGCGGGGGGGTCATCCGCAGATACGCAGTATTTT
TRBJ2-3	.	.	15	TRBV4-1	CASSHPGSRTDTQYF	TGCGCCAGCAGCCATCCCGGGAGCCGCACAGATACGCAGTATTTT
TRBJ2-5	TRBD2	.	13	TRBV2	CASSAGLQETQYF	TGTGCCAGCAGTGCGGGACTACAAGAGACCCAGTACTTC
TRBJ2-7	TRBD1	.	16	TRBV29-1	CSVVMSVEDRTYEQYF	TGCAGCGTTGTGATGTCAGTAGAGGACAGGACCTACGAGCAGTACTTC
TRBJ1-3	.	.	14	TRBV4-2	CASSQVEGAYTIYF	TGTGCCAGCAGCCAAGTGGAAGGGGCGTACACCATATATTTT
TRBJ2-3	.	.	16	TRBV9	CASSVEGGPYTDTQYF	TGTGCCAGCAGCGTAGAAGGCGGGCCCTACACAGATACGCAGTATTTT